This TCR beta chain was documented in a study of read filtering for tumor transcriptome and immune sequencing. Study context: Per sample, TCR-region reads ranged about 3.5 to 11 million by IR-seq, 85 to 1273 by RNA-seq.

Study-wide findings and caveats: IR-seq and RNA-seq agreed better without single-read clonotypes. Around 84% of IR-seq clonotypes had one read, totaling around 3.5% of reads; RNA-seq: 74.6% and 44.6%.

V shed 1 base, J shed 1 base, and the junction held 3 bases outside the gene matches. The germline V gene encodes CDR1 KGHDR and CDR2 SFDVKD. The CDR3 is 16 residues long. The library was built from roughly 400 ng RNA with molecular barcoded adaptors for alpha/delta and beta/gamma chains. TCRdb processed the reads anew with MiXCR; each CDR3 protein has one entry. The sample yields approximately 62,000 distinct CDR3 sequences, approximately 19% seen once. Many counts were recorded for this clonotype. Its antigen is still unknown. Every patient had bone marrow sampled while the disease was active. This clonotype was obtained from a donor at least 40 years old with multiple myeloma. V is TRBV24-1 and J is TRBJ2-3; 8 positions match TRBD1. Sequenced sample: a population of CD138-negative cells sorted from bone marrow. The CDR3 nucleotides are TGTGCCACCAGTGATTTAGGCAGGGGGCGCACAGATACGCAGTATTTT. Translation: CATSDLGRGRTDTQYF.